A selection of T cell receptor beta chains follows, all from one sample in a study of CD8 T cells in Susac syndrome. Via MiXCR, TCRdb re-called the immunoSEQ multiplex PCR reads, giving one row per CDR3 protein. The sample yields some 150,000 distinct CDR3 sequences, around 94% seen once. Sequencing used CD4+ T cells from PBMCs. The receptors here all came from a human donor in good health. The CDR3 runs from the conserved cysteine through the conserved F or W. The D gene is left open where the match is weak. Clone size is not always given. Where it is, it says once, few, many or a class for expanded clones.

j_call	d_call	v_call	clone_size	cdr3_aa	cdr3_nt
TRBJ2-2	NA	TRBV7-9	once	CASSSQGGNGELFF	TGTGCCAGCAGCTCACAGGGAGGGAACGGGGAGCTGTTTTTT
TRBJ1-2	TRBD1	TRBV29-1	once	CSVGPQGGIYGYTF	TGCAGCGTGGGCCCACAGGGGGGCATCTATGGCTACACCTTC
TRBJ1-5	TRBD1	TRBV19	NA	CASTRDSFSNQPQHF	TGTGCCAGTACCCGGGACAGCTTTAGCAATCAGCCCCAGCATTTT
TRBJ2-5	TRBD1	TRBV12-3/TRBV12-4	NA	CASSLGRGLGTQYF	TGTGCCAGCAGTTTGGGCAGGGGGCTTGGGACCCAGTACTTC
TRBJ2-2	TRBD2	TRBV10-1	NA	CASSSGRDGELFF	TGCGCCAGCAGTAGCGGGAGAGACGGGGAGCTGTTTTTT
TRBJ2-2	TRBD1	TRBV5-1	NA	CASSLTGTVGTGELFF	TGCGCCAGCAGTCTGACAGGGACGGTAGGCACCGGGGAGCTGTTTTTT
TRBJ1-2	NA	TRBV3-1	NA	CASSQPPQDYGYTF	TGTGCCAGCAGCCAACCCCCCCAGGACTATGGCTACACCTTC
TRBJ1-1	NA	TRBV24-1	NA	CATSERGLTEAFF	TGTGCCACCAGTGAACGGGGATTGACTGAAGCTTTCTTT
TRBJ2-5	NA	TRBV19	NA	CASRPPGLHGTQYF	TGTGCCAGCCGACCCCCCGGACTCCATGGGACCCAGTACTTC
TRBJ1-5	NA	TRBV7-2	NA	CASSLTGGQPQHF	TGTGCCAGCAGCTTGACCGGGGGTCAGCCCCAGCATTTT
TRBJ2-7	NA	TRBV6-1	NA	CASSLDSYEQYF	TGTGCCAGCAGTTTGGATTCCTACGAGCAGTACTTC
TRBJ1-4	NA	TRBV29-1	NA	CSVGEGEKLFF	TGCAGCGTTGGAGAAGGTGAAAAACTGTTTTTT